This TCR beta chain was observed in a study of cytomegalovirus exposure and HLA in healthy donors. Study conclusions and caveats: Later analysis suggested links between common viral pathogens and several top significant clusters. Per a prior analysis, the majority of TCR beta V segments were productive roughly 90% or roughly 30% of the time.

Germline CDR1 reads KGHSH; CDR2 reads LQKENI. V gave up 2 bases and J gave up 6 bases, with 11 bases separating them. CDR3 length: 13 amino acids. This clone was seen once. Its antigen is currently unknown. Healthy bone marrow donors made up the cohort. The PCR had 60 Vbeta and 13 Jbeta primers. Clones were sequenced by immunoSEQ multiplex PCR, and TCRdb holds only the in-frame ones, with some missing. The table lists 130,000 to 150,000 clones, approximately 80% of them singletons. The rearrangement uses TRBV18 and TRBJ2-7; D possibly corresponds to TRBD1 (6 bases). This clonotype was sampled from a man aged 18 to 29 in good health and CMV-seronegative. Sample: PBMCs. DNA for the CDR3: TGTGCCAGCTCACCAAACAGGGATTCCGAGCAGTACTTC. Its translation is CASSPNRDSEQYF.